This passage covers 6 T cell receptor beta chains from one sample sequenced in a study of low-dose radiotherapy and immunotherapy resistance in tumors. The time point was: before trial treatment. Priming of first-strand cDNA relied on TRAV- and TRBV-specific primers (covering alpha and beta chains). It was with a constant-region primer and a V-primer adapter that TCRs were amplified over roughly 20 PCR cycles. TCRdb used MiXCR to reprocess the reads, holding one entry per CDR3 protein. The repertoire holds 85,000 to 100,000 distinct CDR3 sequences, 8% to 10% seen once, with 1% in the top ten. This specimen consisted of PBMCs, obtained before treatment. These receptor sequences come from a male donor with prostate cancer.

This clonotype was picked up many times. The chain is built from TRBV7-2 and TRBJ2-3; D gene unclear. The length of the CDR3 is 14 residues. Trimming cost V 5 bases and J 6 bases, with 15 bases left between them. The germline V gene has CDR1 SGHTA and CDR2 FQGNSA. The CDR3 sequence: CASSRGSTPDTQYF. The CDR3 nucleotides read TGTGCCAGCAGCCGTGGTAGCACTCCGGATACGCAGTATTTT.

This clonotype was counted ten times or more. The rearrangement joins TRBV20-1 to TRBJ2-2; a weak D match, TRBD1 (6 bases). Per the germline V gene, CDR1 is DFQATT and CDR2 is SNEGSKA (reference sequence). This CDR3 spans 14 amino acids. Trimming stripped 3 bases from V and 6 bases from J, with 14 bases between. In DNA, the CDR3 is TGCAGTGCTAGCCCGACAGGTTCGGCCGGGGAGCTGTTTTTT. It specifies CSASPTGSAGELFF.

The table lists this clonotype with many counts. The J gene is TRBJ1-3, the V gene TRBV9; 7 positions match TRBD1. Germline V gene lookup returns CDR1 SGDLS and CDR2 YYNGEE. The junction had 2 bases not matched to a gene; V was cut back by 4 bases and J by 4 bases. CDR3 size: 13 residues. The CDR3 DNA is TGTGCCAGCAGCCCAGGGGGAGGAAACACCATATATTTT. Translation: CASSPGGGNTIYF.

Ten or more counts support this clonotype. The chain has TRBV18 and TRBJ2-7; 12 bases are shared with TRBD1. Losses at the gene ends were 2 bases for V and 9 bases for J; bases not matched to a gene: 8. Germline V gives CDR1 KGHSH, CDR2 LQKENI. The CDR3 covers 15 residues. CDR3 residues: CASSPTPGQGAWQYF. The CDR3 DNA follows: TGTGCCAGCTCACCAACTCCGGGACAGGGGGCTTGGCAGTACTTC. Variable domain in full (rest from reference TRBV18 and TRBJ2-7): NAGVMQNPRHLVRRRGQEARLRCSPMKGHSHVYWYRQLPEEGLKFMVYLQKENIIDESGMPKERFSAEFPKEGPSILRIQQVVRGDSAAYFCASSPTPGQGAWQYFGPGTRLTVT.

In this sample, this clonotype turned up many times. One end of the junction is discordant with germline, which a read error may explain. V gene TRBV27 combines with J gene TRBJ1-1, with 9 bases aligning to TRBD1. Per the germline V gene, CDR1 is MNHEY and CDR2 is SMNVEV (reference sequence). The CDR3 totals 14 residues. As DNA, the CDR3 is TGTGCCAGCAGTTCGTTGGGACAGGGTCAGCGCTTTCTTTTT. Translating gives CASSSLGQGQRFLF.

This clonotype was detected many times. As DNA, the CDR3 is TGTGCCAGTAGTATTTCCTTCGGGAGCAATCAGCCCCAGCATTTT. Its translation is CASSISFGSNQPQHF. V is TRBV19 and J is TRBJ1-5; no clear D gene. Trimming took off 3 bases at V and 1 base at J, with 10 bases between the two ends. Germline V gene data show CDR1 as LNHDA and CDR2 as SQIVND (reference sequence). This CDR3 is built from 15 residues.